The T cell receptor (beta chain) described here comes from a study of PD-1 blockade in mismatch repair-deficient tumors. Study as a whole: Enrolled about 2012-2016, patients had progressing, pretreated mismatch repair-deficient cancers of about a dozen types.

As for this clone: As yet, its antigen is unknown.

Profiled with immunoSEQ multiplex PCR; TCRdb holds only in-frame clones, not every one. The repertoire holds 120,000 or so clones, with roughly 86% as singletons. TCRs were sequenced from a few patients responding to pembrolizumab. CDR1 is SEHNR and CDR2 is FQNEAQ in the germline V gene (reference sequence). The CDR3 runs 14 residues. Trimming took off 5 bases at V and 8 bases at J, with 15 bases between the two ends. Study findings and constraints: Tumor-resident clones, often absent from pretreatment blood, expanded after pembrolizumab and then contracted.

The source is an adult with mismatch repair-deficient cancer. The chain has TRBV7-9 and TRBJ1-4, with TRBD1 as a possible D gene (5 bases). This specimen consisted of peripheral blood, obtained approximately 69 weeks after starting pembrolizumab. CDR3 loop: CASSPAQGWEKLFF. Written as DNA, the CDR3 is TGTGCCAGCAGCCCGGCTCAGGGTTGGGAAAAACTGTTTTTT.